Listed here are 30 T cell receptor beta chains from one sample, sequenced in a study of monozygotic twins with inflammatory bowel disease. Using the 5' RACE reads, TCRdb records one entry per CDR3 protein without DNA. Its table records 150,000 to 200,000 distinct CDR3 sequences. The sample comprised blood. Receptors originate from a human donor with ulcerative colitis or Crohn's disease, or a healthy co-twin of an affected twin (not recorded which).

The rearrangement uses TRBV6-2 or TRBV6-3 and TRBJ1-5. Germline CDR1 and CDR2: MNHEY and SVGEGT. CDR3 length: 14 amino acids. This chain's CDR3 is CASSYSTGFQPQHF.

The chain joins TRBV18 to TRBJ2-2; TCRdb calls TRBD1, which cannot be checked without DNA. Germline V gene sequence: CDR1 KGHSH, CDR2 LQKENI. The CDR3 totals 17 residues. The CDR3 protein is CASSPPGQGTNTGELFF.

The chain employs TRBV5-4 and TRBJ1-1. The CDR3 totals 15 residues. CDR1 and CDR2 from the germline V gene are SGHNT and YYREEE (reference sequence). This CDR3 is CASSRAAGDLKEAFF. The whole variable domain, filled in from reference TRBV5-4 and TRBJ1-1, reads ETGVTQSPTHLIKTRGQQVTLRCSSQSGHNTVSWYQQALGQGPQFIFQYYREEENGRGNFPPRFSGLQFPNYSSELNVNALELDDSALYLCASSRAAGDLKEAFFGQGTRLTVV.

CDR3 amino acids: CASMLAGTYNEQFF. V gene TRBV11-2 combines with J gene TRBJ2-1; absent DNA, TCRdb's TRBD2 call cannot be checked. The germline V gene has CDR1 SGHAT and CDR2 FQNNGV. This CDR3 region has 14 residues.

The J gene is TRBJ2-1, the V gene TRBV28; the TRBD2 assignment by TCRdb is unverifiable without DNA. The CDR3 sequence is 16 residues long. Germline CDR1 is MDHEN and CDR2 is SYDVKM. The CDR3: CASSPPGAGGFNEQFF.

V is TRBV6-2 or TRBV6-3 and J is TRBJ2-1; TCRdb reports TRBD1, a call that lacks DNA to check it against. CDR1 MNHEY and CDR2 SVGEGT come from the germline V gene. This CDR3 is 17 amino acids long. The CDR3 spells CASSSLSPGPSYNEQFF.

The rearrangement uses TRBV27 and TRBJ2-4; the TRBD2 assignment by TCRdb is unverifiable without DNA. The CDR3 extends over 14 amino acids. CDR1 is MNHEY and CDR2 is SMNVEV in the germline V gene (reference sequence). The CDR3 is CASSSRLSSNIQYF.

The gene calls are TRBV5-1 and TRBJ2-1. Germline V gene sequence: CDR1 SGHRS, CDR2 YFSETQ. CDR3 length equals 16 residues. CDR3 loop: CASSLAQFPVNNEQFF.

CDR3 sequence reads: CASSPDVDKRFNEQFF. V is TRBV7-6 and J is TRBJ2-1; TCRdb indicates TRBD1, and absent DNA this call remains unverified. Germline loops: CDR1 SGHVS, CDR2 FNYEAQ. The CDR3 consists of 16 residues.

The rearrangement links TRBV12-3 or TRBV12-4 to TRBJ1-5. The CDR3 runs to 14 residues. CDR3 sequence: CASSLSRGGQPQHF.

V is TRBV30 and J is TRBJ2-1; the TRBD2 assignment by TCRdb is unverifiable without DNA. This CDR3 comprises 17 residues. Germline values: CDR1 GTSNPN, CDR2 SVGIG (reference sequence). This CDR3 is CAWSVLVSGRADNEQFF.

The chain combines TRBV25-1 with TRBJ1-1; TCRdb's assignment of TRBD1 cannot be checked, as there is no DNA. Germline CDR1 MGHDK, CDR2 SYGVNS. This CDR3 is built from 15 residues. The CDR3 here is CASSGNKGPDTEAFF.

The chain couples TRBV7-9 to TRBJ1-1. This CDR3 spans 14 amino acids. Germline V gene data show CDR1 as SEHNR and CDR2 as FQNEAQ (reference sequence). The chain's CDR3 is CASSPGAGPPEAFF. Complete variable domain (other parts from reference TRBV7-9 and TRBJ1-1): DTGVSQNPRHKITKRGQNVTFRCDPISEHNRLYWYRQTLGQGPEFLTYFQNEAQLEKSRLLSDRFSAERPKGSFSTLEIQRTEQGDSAMYLCASSPGAGPPEAFFGQGTRLTVV.

The V gene is TRBV10-3, the J gene TRBJ2-1; the TCRdb D gene call, TRBD2, has no DNA to confirm it. The CDR3 runs 13 residues. The V gene's germline CDR1 is ENHRY and CDR2 SYGVKD. CDR3 region: CAIRPGLANEQFF.

The chain has TRBV11-3 and TRBJ2-2; TCRdb proposes TRBD2, but this gene call is untestable without DNA. The CDR3 runs to 17 residues. In germline, CDR1 is SGHNT, CDR2 YENEEA. CDR3 residues: CASSLASGNPNTGELFF.

The genes are TRBV7-3 and TRBJ2-2; no DNA is available, so the TRBD1 call from TCRdb remains unchecked. The CDR3 is 16 residues long. Germline CDR1 is SGHTA and CDR2 is FQGTGA. The CDR3 here is CASRSGGGSNTGELFF. The whole variable domain, filled in from reference TRBV7-3 and TRBJ2-2, reads GAGVSQTPSNKVTEKGKYVELRCDPISGHTALYWYRQSLGQGPEFLIYFQGTGAADDSGLPNDRFFAVRPEGSVSTLKIQRTERGDSAVYLCASRSGGGSNTGELFFGEGSRLTVL.

The chain couples TRBV7-3 to TRBJ2-1; TCRdb proposes TRBD2, but this gene call is untestable without DNA. This CDR3 is built from 15 residues. In germline, CDR1 is SGHTA, CDR2 FQGTGA. The CDR3 here is CASSLIRGEYNEQFF.

This rearrangement joins TRBV19 to TRBJ2-1. The CDR3 runs to 12 residues. Germline V gene data show CDR1 as LNHDA and CDR2 as SQIVND (reference sequence). CDR3 in amino acids: CASSMTYNEQFF.

The chain carries TRBV28 and TRBJ2-1. Germline V gene data show CDR1 as MDHEN and CDR2 as SYDVKM. There are 16 residues in the CDR3. CDR3 residues: CASSLPTTHTYNEQFF.

The rearrangement links TRBV11-3 to TRBJ2-5; TCRdb reports TRBD1, a call that lacks DNA to check it against. Per the germline V gene, CDR1 is SGHNT and CDR2 is YENEEA. The CDR3 is 14 residues long. The CDR3: CASSLRDGQETQYF.

This sequence joins TRBV28 and TRBJ2-7; TCRdb's D gene call, TRBD2, goes unchecked for lack of DNA. Germline V CDR1 and CDR2: MDHEN, SYDVKM. The CDR3 has 15 residues. The CDR3 loop reads CASSARLAGGREQYF.

The rearrangement joins TRBV4-1 to TRBJ1-1. Germline-derived CDR1 and CDR2 are MGHRA and YSYEKL. The CDR3 runs to 15 residues. CDR3 in amino acids: CASSPIQGPGTEAFF.

The V gene is TRBV20-1, the J gene TRBJ2-5; as DNA is missing, the TRBD1 call by TCRdb cannot be tested. Germline V gene lookup returns CDR1 DFQATT and CDR2 SNEGSKA (reference sequence). The CDR3 runs 14 residues. The CDR3: CSASRWQGQETQYF.

The chain couples TRBV4-2 to TRBJ1-5; the D call from TCRdb, TRBD1, cannot be confirmed without DNA. The length of the CDR3 is 13 residues. CDR1 and CDR2 from the germline V gene are LGHNA and YNFKEQ. The CDR3 loop reads CASSLGAGRPQHF.

V usage is TRBV20-1 and J usage is TRBJ2-1; there is no DNA to check the TCRdb D call of TRBD2. CDR1 is DFQATT, CDR2 SNEGSKA, per germline (reference sequence). The CDR3 spans 15 residues. The CDR3 loop is CSALGTSGTFSEQFF.

This sequence joins TRBV5-1 and TRBJ1-5; lacking DNA, the TRBD1 call made by TCRdb goes unchecked. The CDR3 extends over 15 amino acids. Germline CDR1 and CDR2: SGHRS and YFSETQ. CDR3 sequence: CASSLTGVGNQPQHF. Drawing the rest from reference TRBV5-1 and TRBJ1-5, the complete variable domain is KAGVTQTPRYLIKTRGQQVTLSCSPISGHRSVSWYQQTPGQGLQFLFEYFSETQRNKGNFPGRFSGRQFSNSRSEMNVSTLELGDSALYLCASSLTGVGNQPQHFGDGTRLSIL.

The chain is built from TRBV18 and TRBJ2-7; the D gene TCRdb calls, TRBD1, cannot be checked with no DNA. CDR1 is KGHSH and CDR2 is LQKENI in the germline V gene. The CDR3 has 13 amino acids. CDR3 sequence reads: CASSPGATYEQYF.

The chain employs TRBV29-1 and TRBJ2-7; absent DNA, TCRdb's TRBD2 call cannot be checked. The CDR3 sequence is 13 residues long. Germline-derived CDR1 and CDR2 are SQVTM and ANQGSEA. The CDR3 loop reads CSVEDWTTNEQYF.

The rearrangement uses TRBV12-3 or TRBV12-4 and TRBJ2-5. This CDR3 contains 12 residues. The chain's CDR3 is CASSGSWETQYF.

The chain couples TRBV7-2 to TRBJ2-1; TCRdb proposes TRBD2, but this gene call is untestable without DNA. The germline gives CDR1 SGHTA, CDR2 FQGNSA. The CDR3 covers 15 residues. CDR3 in amino acids: CASSNRAGARNEQFF.